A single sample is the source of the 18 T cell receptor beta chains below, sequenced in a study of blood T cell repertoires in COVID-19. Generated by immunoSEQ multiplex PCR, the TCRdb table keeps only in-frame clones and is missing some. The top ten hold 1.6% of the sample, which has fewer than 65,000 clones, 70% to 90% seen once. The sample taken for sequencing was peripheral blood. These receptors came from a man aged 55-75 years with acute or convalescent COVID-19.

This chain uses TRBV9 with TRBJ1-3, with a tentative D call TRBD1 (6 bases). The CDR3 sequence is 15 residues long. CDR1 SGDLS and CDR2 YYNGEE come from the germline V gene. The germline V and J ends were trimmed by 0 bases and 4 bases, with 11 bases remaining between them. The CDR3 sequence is CASSVGGGVGNTIYF. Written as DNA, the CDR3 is TGTGCCAGCAGCGTAGGAGGGGGAGTAGGAAACACCATATATTTT. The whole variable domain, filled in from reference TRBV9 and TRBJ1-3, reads DSGVTQTPKHLITATGQRVTLRCSPRSGDLSVYWYQQSLDQGLQFLIQYYNGEERAKGNILERFSAQQFPDLHSELNLSSLELGDSALYFCASSVGGGVGNTIYFGEGSWLTVV.

The CDR3 bases are TGCGCCAGCAGCGCCGAACCTCAGGGGAACACTGAAGCTTTCTTT. It translates to CASSAEPQGNTEAFF. The chain couples TRBV5-1 to TRBJ1-1; D perhaps matches TRBD1 (5 bases). V was cut by 4 bases and J by 1 base, with 14 bases left in between. The CDR3 runs to 15 residues. Germline-derived CDR1 and CDR2 are SGHRS and YFSETQ.

The CDR3 bases are TGTGCCAGCAGCCTCCCTTTATCGGACAGGGCCCCCTACGAGCAGTACTTC. Translated: CASSLPLSDRAPYEQYF. V gene TRBV7-2 combines with J gene TRBJ2-7; 8 bases map to TRBD1. Losses at the gene ends were 5 bases for V and 2 bases for J; bases not matched to a gene: 14. Germline CDR1 is SGHTA and CDR2 is FQGNSA. CDR3 length: 17 amino acids.

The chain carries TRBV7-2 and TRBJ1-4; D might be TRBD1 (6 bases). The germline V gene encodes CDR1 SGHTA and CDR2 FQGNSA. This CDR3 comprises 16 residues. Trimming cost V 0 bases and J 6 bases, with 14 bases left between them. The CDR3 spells CASSLASGQPYEKLFF. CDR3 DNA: TGTGCCAGCAGCTTAGCATCAGGACAGCCGTATGAAAAACTGTTTTTT.

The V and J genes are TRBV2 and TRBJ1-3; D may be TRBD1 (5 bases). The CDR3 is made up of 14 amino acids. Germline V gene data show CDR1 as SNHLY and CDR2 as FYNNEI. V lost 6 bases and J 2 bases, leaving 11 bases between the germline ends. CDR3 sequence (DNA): TGTGCCAGCAGGCAGGGACTGGCTGGAAACACCATATATTTT. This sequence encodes CASRQGLAGNTIYF.

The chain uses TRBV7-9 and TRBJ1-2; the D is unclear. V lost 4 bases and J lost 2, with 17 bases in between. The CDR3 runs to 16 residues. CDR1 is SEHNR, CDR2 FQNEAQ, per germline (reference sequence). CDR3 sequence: CASSSFGGGRNYGYTF. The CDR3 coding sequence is TGTGCCAGCAGCTCCTTCGGTGGAGGCAGAAACTATGGCTACACCTTC.

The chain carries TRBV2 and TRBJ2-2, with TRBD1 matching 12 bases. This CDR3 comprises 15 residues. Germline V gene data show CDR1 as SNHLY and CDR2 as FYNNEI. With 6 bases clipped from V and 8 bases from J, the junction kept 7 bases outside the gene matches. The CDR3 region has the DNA TGTGCCAGCAGGGACGGGACAGGGGGCCTGGGGGAGCTGTTTTTT. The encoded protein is CASRDGTGGLGELFF.

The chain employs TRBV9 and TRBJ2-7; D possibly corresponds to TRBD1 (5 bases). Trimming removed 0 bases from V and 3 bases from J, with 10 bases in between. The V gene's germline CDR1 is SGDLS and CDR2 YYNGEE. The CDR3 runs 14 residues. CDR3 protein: CASSVEAGNYEQYF. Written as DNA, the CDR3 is TGTGCCAGCAGCGTAGAGGCAGGGAACTACGAGCAGTACTTC.

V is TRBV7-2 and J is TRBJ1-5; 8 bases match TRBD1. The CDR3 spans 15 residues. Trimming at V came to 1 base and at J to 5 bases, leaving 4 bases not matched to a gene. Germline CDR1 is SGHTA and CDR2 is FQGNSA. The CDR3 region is CASSLESGGHQPQHF. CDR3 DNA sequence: TGTGCCAGCAGCTTAGAGTCAGGGGGCCATCAGCCCCAGCATTTT. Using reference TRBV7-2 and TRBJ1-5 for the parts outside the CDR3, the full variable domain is GAGVSQSPSNKVTEKGKDVELRCDPISGHTALYWYRQSLGQGLEFLIYFQGNSAPDKSGLPSDRFSAERTGGSVSTLTIQRTQQEDSAVYLCASSLESGGHQPQHFGDGTRLSIL.

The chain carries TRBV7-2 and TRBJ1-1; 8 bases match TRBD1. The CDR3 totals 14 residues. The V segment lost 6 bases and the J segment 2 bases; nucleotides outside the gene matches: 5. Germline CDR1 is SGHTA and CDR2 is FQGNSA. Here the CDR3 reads CASRGDRTNTEAFF. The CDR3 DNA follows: TGTGCCAGCAGAGGGGACAGGACAAACACTGAAGCTTTCTTT.

The CDR3 DNA follows: TGTGCCAGCAAACATATGGATACGCAGTATTTT. It translates to CASKHMDTQYF. This sequence joins TRBV6-5 and TRBJ2-3; D remains unclear. The V gene's germline CDR1 is MNHEY and CDR2 SVGAGI. The length of the CDR3 is 11 residues. V was clipped by 7 bases and J by 6 bases, with 8 bases between them.

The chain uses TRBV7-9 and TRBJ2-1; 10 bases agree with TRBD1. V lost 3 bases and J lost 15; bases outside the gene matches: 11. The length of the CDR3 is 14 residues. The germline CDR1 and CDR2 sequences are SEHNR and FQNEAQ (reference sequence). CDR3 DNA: TGTGCCAGCAGCTTTTCCGGGACAGGGGATAAGTGGTTCTTC. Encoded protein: CASSFSGTGDKWFF.

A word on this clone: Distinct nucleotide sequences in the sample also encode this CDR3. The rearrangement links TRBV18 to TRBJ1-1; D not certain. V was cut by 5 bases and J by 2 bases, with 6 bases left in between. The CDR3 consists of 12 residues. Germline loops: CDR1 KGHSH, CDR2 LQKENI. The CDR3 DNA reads TGTGCCAGCTCAACATTAAACACTGAAGCTTTCTTT. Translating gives CASSTLNTEAFF.

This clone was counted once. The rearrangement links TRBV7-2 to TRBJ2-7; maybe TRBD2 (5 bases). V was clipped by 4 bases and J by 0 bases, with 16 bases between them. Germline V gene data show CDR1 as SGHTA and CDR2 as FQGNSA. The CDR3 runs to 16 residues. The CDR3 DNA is TGTGCCAGCAGCTCCCGCTCGGCTGCGGGCTCCTACGAGCAGTACTTC. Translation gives CASSSRSAAGSYEQYF.

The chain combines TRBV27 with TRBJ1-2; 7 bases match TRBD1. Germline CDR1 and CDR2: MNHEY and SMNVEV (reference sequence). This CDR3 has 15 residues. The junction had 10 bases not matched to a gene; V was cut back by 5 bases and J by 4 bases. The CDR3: CASSARQGPAYGYTF. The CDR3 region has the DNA TGTGCCAGCAGTGCCCGACAGGGTCCGGCCTATGGCTACACCTTC.

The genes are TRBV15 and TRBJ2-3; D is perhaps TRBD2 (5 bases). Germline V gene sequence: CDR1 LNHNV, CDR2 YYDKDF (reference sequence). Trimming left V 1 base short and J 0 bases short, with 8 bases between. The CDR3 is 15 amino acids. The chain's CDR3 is CATSRGSGSTDTQYF. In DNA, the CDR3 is TGTGCCACCAGCAGAGGGAGCGGTAGCACAGATACGCAGTATTTT.

The CDR3 loop reads CSVEEEGVYEQYF. CDR3 sequence (DNA): TGCAGCGTTGAAGAGGAGGGCGTTTACGAGCAGTACTTC. This rearrangement joins TRBV29-1 to TRBJ2-7, with D possibly being TRBD2 (6 bases). CDR1 is SQVTM, CDR2 ANQGSEA, per germline. The CDR3 covers 13 residues. Trimming shortened V by 0 bases and J by 4 bases, and 10 bases separated the two germline ends.

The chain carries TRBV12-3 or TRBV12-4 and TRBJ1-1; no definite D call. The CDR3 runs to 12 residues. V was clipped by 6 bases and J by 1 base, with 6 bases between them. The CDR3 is CASRAGNTEAFF. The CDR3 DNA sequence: TGTGCCAGCAGGGCGGGGAACACTGAAGCTTTCTTT.